These 2 T cell receptor beta chains were all obtained from the same sample, sequenced in a study of shared clonotypes between healthy human individuals. TCRdb keeps only in-frame clones here, not all; method: immunoSEQ multiplex PCR. The sample lists 2,500,000 or so clones; 85% to 95% were seen once. The sample consisted of naive CD4+ T cells from PBMCs. As to subset: CD45RA+ positively selected. These receptors all stem from a man aged 18 to 35 in good health. Some clones in this sample may be carry-over from other donors' samples.

V gene TRBV5-1 combines with J gene TRBJ2-2; 10 positions agree with TRBD1. CDR1 SGHRS and CDR2 YFSETQ come from the germline V gene. Germline trimming cut 4 bases from V and 5 bases from J; bases unmatched to any gene: 8. This CDR3 region has 16 residues. The CDR3 region is CASSPPGTGETGELFF. The CDR3 coding sequence is TGCGCCAGCAGCCCCCCCGGGACAGGGGAGACCGGGGAGCTGTTTTTT. Complete variable domain (other parts from reference TRBV5-1 and TRBJ2-2): KAGVTQTPRYLIKTRGQQVTLSCSPISGHRSVSWYQQTPGQGLQFLFEYFSETQRNKGNFPGRFSGRQFSNSRSEMNVSTLELGDSALYLCASSPPGTGETGELFFGEGSRLTVL.

The chain couples TRBV7-3 to TRBJ2-7; no clear D. Trimming stripped 2 bases from V and 2 bases from J, with 10 bases between. The germline V gene has CDR1 SGHTA and CDR2 FQGTGA. The CDR3 runs 14 residues. The CDR3 is CASSLGPNTYEQYF. CDR3 in DNA: TGTGCCAGCAGCTTAGGGCCAAACACCTACGAGCAGTACTTC.